This is a list of T cell receptor beta chains from one sample in a study of blood T cell repertoires in COVID-19. TCRdb's copy holds only in-frame clones and misses some; the assay was immunoSEQ multiplex PCR. The data contain over 350,000 clones, 85% to 90% of them singletons. The sequenced sample consisted of peripheral blood. These receptor sequences come from a woman younger than 45 with acute or convalescent COVID-19. Both conserved end residues are part of each CDR3. Fields, in order: clone size, V gene, D gene, J gene, CDR3 DNA, CDR3 protein. D genes are given only for firm matches. Not all rows give a size; the values are once, few, many and, for expanded clones, a class.

NA	TRBV7-9	NA	TRBJ1-3	TGTGCCAGCAGCTTACAGGTCTCGGCCTCTGGAAACACCATATATTTT	CASSLQVSASGNTIYF
NA	TRBV5-1	TRBD2	TRBJ2-7	TGCGCCAGCAGCTATAATAAAAAGACTAGCGGGGCCGCAGCCTACGAGCAGTACTTC	CASSYNKKTSGAAAYEQYF
NA	TRBV5-1	NA	TRBJ2-6	TGCGCCAGCAGCTCCCCAGGGGTCGGGGCCAACGTCCTGACTTTC	CASSSPGVGANVLTF
NA	TRBV9	NA	TRBJ2-2	TGTGCCAGCAGCTCCGGACAGACCGGGGAGCTGTTTTTT	CASSSGQTGELFF
NA	TRBV7-3	TRBD2	TRBJ2-1	TGTGCCAGCAGCTTATCGGGGGGGCTCTACAATGAGCAGTTCTTC	CASSLSGGLYNEQFF
NA	TRBV15	TRBD1	TRBJ1-5	TGTGCCACCCGACGACAGGGAGGTGACAATCAGCCCCAGCATTTT	CATRRQGGDNQPQHF
NA	TRBV6-5	NA	TRBJ2-1	TGTGCCAGCAGTTACCGGTTAGGGGGCTCCTACAATGAGCAGTTCTTC	CASSYRLGGSYNEQFF
NA	TRBV5-5	NA	TRBJ1-1	TGTGCCAGCAGCTCCGAGAGTTGGAGGGGTAAGGGGAACACTGAAGCTTTCTTT	CASSSESWRGKGNTEAFF
NA	TRBV4-1	NA	TRBJ2-5	TGCGCCAGCAGCCAAGATCGCCTAACAGTGAAAGAGACCCAGTACTTC	CASSQDRLTVKETQYF
NA	TRBV9	TRBD1	TRBJ2-3	TGTGCCAGCAGCGGCGGACAGGGGCCAGATACGCAGTATTTT	CASSGGQGPDTQYF
once	TRBV30	TRBD1	TRBJ2-7	TGTGCCTGGAGTTTGAGACAGGGAATTTCCTACGAGCAGTACTTC	CAWSLRQGISYEQYF
NA	TRBV7-9	TRBD1	TRBJ1-2	TGTGCCAGCAGCTTGGACAGGGGGCTTGGTGGCTACACCTTC	CASSLDRGLGGYTF
once	TRBV7-9	TRBD1	TRBJ2-1	TGTGCCAGCAGCGAAGCTGCCGGGACAGGGGATGAGCAGTTCTTC	CASSEAAGTGDEQFF
NA	TRBV19	TRBD1	TRBJ1-1	TGTGCCAGTTACCGGGACAGGGGGCGCAGCACTGAAGCTTTCTTT	CASYRDRGRSTEAFF
NA	TRBV12-5	NA	TRBJ2-7	TGTGCTAGTGGTGCTAATCCCTACGAGCAGTACTTC	CASGANPYEQYF
NA	TRBV21-1	NA	TRBJ2-2	TGTGCCAGCACCAAGGCCCCAGGGGCTGATGGTTTCACGAACACCGGGGAGCTGTTTTTT	CASTKAPGADGFTNTGELFF
NA	TRBV30	NA	TRBJ2-3	TGTGCCTGGATTCCGCTAGCGACCGGCACAGATACGCAGTATTTT	CAWIPLATGTDTQYF
NA	TRBV6-1	TRBD2	TRBJ2-2	TGTGCCAGCAGTTCGGGGGGGCCTTACACCGGGGAGCTGTTTTTT	CASSSGGPYTGELFF
NA	TRBV12-3/TRBV12-4	NA	TRBJ2-3	TGTGCCAGCTCGTCGGGCACAGATACGCAGTATTTT	CASSSGTDTQYF
NA	TRBV5-1	TRBD1	TRBJ2-7	TGCGCCAGCAGCTTGGGGCCGGGACAGGGGGCATACGAGCAGTACTTC	CASSLGPGQGAYEQYF
once	TRBV28	TRBD2	TRBJ2-7	TGTGCCAGCAGTGGACGAGCGGGACTAGCGGCCTACGAGCAGTACTTC	CASSGRAGLAAYEQYF
NA	TRBV30	NA	TRBJ1-3	TGTGCCTGGAGTAGGGGGGGCATCTCTGGAAACACCATATATTTT	CAWSRGGISGNTIYF
NA	TRBV29-1	TRBD1	TRBJ1-2	TGCAGCGTTGAAGATCCGAGACAGGGTCACTATGGCTACACCTTC	CSVEDPRQGHYGYTF
NA	TRBV24-1	NA	TRBJ2-1	TGTGCCACCAGTGATTTCAAGGCTGACACATACAATGAGCAGTTCTTC	CATSDFKADTYNEQFF
NA	TRBV5-1	NA	TRBJ2-3	TGCGCCAGCAGCTTGGGTTCAGGACTAGATACGCAGTATTTT	CASSLGSGLDTQYF
few	TRBV18	NA	TRBJ2-7	TGTGCCAGCTCAGCCGACAGCTACGAGCAGTACTTC	CASSADSYEQYF
NA	TRBV12-5	NA	TRBJ2-1	TGTGCTAGTGGTTTGGTAAATACACCCTACAATGAGCAGTTCTTC	CASGLVNTPYNEQFF
NA	TRBV11-2	TRBD1	TRBJ2-3	TGTGCCAGCAGCTCCCGGACAGGGATCACAGATACGCAGTATTTT	CASSSRTGITDTQYF
NA	TRBV3-1/TRBV3-2	NA	TRBJ1-4	TGTGCCAGCAGCTCCCGGACTGAACTGTTTTTT	CASSSRTELFF
NA	TRBV25-1	TRBD1	TRBJ2-1	TGTGCCAGCGGGACAGTTACCTACAATGAGCAGTTCTTC	CASGTVTYNEQFF
NA	TRBV30	TRBD1	TRBJ1-2	TGTGCCTGGAGTGTAACAGGGGGCCATGGCTACACCTTC	CAWSVTGGHGYTF
NA	TRBV28	NA	TRBJ2-3	TGTGCCAGCAGTCGACAGGGACTGGCGCAAGATACGCAGTATTTT	CASSRQGLAQDTQYF
NA	TRBV5-5	NA	TRBJ2-7	TGTGCCAGCAGCTTGACAGCCTACGAGCAGTACTTC	CASSLTAYEQYF
once	TRBV7-9	TRBD1	TRBJ1-5	TGTGCCAGCAGCTTGGGTACAGGGGTTGGGAGCAATCAGCCCCAGCATTTT	CASSLGTGVGSNQPQHF
once	TRBV5-6	NA	TRBJ1-4	TGTGCCAGCACCGCCGACATGGCGGGTGAAAAACTGTTTTTT	CASTADMAGEKLFF
NA	TRBV24-1	TRBD1	TRBJ1-2	TGTGCCACCAGTGATTCGGGGACAGCTTCTAACTATGGCTACACCTTC	CATSDSGTASNYGYTF
few	TRBV6-5	NA	TRBJ1-4	TGTGCCAGCAGTTACTCTCCACAGATTAATGAAAAACTGTTTTTT	CASSYSPQINEKLFF
NA	TRBV9	NA	TRBJ2-7	TGTGCCAGCAGCGTGACGACGGGGGAGCAGTACTTC	CASSVTTGEQYF
NA	TRBV10-1	NA	TRBJ2-5	TGCGCCAGCAGTGAATCTAGCTGGGAGACCCAGTACTTC	CASSESSWETQYF
NA	TRBV15	TRBD1	TRBJ2-7	TGTGCCACCAGCAGAGCCCGGACAGGGGGTCCCTCCTACGAGCAGTACTTC	CATSRARTGGPSYEQYF